This record covers a single TCR beta chain. Original handling: Estimated nucleated cell counts came from reference gene primer amplification. Libraries were prepared by immunoSEQ multiplex PCR; TCRdb keeps only in-frame clonotypes and omits some of them. The D gene and trimming were derived from the DNA, and the V and J assignments and clone size from that table. Of over 70,000 clones in the sample, 82% were seen once. These data are taken from a study of blood T cell repertoires in COVID-19. The germline CDR1 and CDR2 sequences are SGHTA and FQGNSA. The CDR3 runs to 13 residues. V was shortened by 4 bases and J by 2 bases, with 8 bases between the two germline ends.

Source material: peripheral blood. This TCR was sampled from a man aged 55 to 70 with acute or convalescent COVID-19. The chain uses TRBV7-2 and TRBJ2-5; maybe TRBD1 (6 bases). CDR3 DNA: TGTGCCAGCAGCTCGGACAGACAAGAGACCCAGTACTTC. Amino acids: CASSSDRQETQYF.